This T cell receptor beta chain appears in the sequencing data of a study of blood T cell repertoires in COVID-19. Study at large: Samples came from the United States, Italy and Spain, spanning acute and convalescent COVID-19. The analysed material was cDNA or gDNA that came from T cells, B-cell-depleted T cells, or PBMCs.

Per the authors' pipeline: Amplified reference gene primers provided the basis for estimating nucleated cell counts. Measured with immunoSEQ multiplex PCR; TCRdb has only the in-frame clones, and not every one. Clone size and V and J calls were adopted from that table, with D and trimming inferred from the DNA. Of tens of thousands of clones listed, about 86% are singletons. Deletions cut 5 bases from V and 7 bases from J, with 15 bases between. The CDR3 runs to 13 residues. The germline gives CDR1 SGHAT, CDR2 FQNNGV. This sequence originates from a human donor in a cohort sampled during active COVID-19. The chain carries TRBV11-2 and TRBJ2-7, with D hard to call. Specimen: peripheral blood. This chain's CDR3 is CASSLGGVYEQYF. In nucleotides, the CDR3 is TGTGCCAGCAGCCTGGGTGGAGTTTATGAGCAGTACTTC.